This TCR beta chain was identified during a study of blood T cell repertoires in COVID-19. Study-level background: COVID-19 samples, acute and convalescent, were from the United States, Italy and Spain.

Under the authors' procedure: Nucleated cell number was recorded as an estimate derived from reference gene primer amplification. Using immunoSEQ multiplex PCR, the repertoire was profiled, and TCRdb retains in-frame clones only, with some absent. That table is the source of V, J and clone size, and D and trimming were worked out from the DNA. Of 200,000 to 250,000 clones in the sample, about 79% are singletons; the top ten hold 3% to 4%. Study members were between roughly 18 and 90 years old and lived in roughly 24 US regions. Cohort 3 recovered donors had two negative PCRs, clearance, or symptom resolution. This clonotype originated in a woman aged 55 to 70 who had recovered from COVID-19. Sample: PBMCs or T cells enriched from blood (not recorded which).

CDR3: CASSTGTGDYGYTF. The CDR3 DNA is TGTGCCAGCAGCACCGGGACAGGGGACTATGGCTACACCTTC. This chain joins TRBV7-2 and TRBJ1-2; 10 nucleotides agree with TRBD1. The CDR3 sequence is 14 residues long. J gave up 3 bases and V 5 bases, and 3 bases lay outside the gene matches. Germline V lookup: CDR1 SGHTA, CDR2 FQGNSA.